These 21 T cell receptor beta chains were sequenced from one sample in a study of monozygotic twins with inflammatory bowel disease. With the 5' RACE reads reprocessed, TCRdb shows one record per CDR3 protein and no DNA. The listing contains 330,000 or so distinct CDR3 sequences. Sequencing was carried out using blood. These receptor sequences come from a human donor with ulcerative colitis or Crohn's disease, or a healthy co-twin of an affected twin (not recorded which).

This CDR3 reads CASSFGWSGRGVSDTQYF. The V and J genes are TRBV12-3 or TRBV12-4 and TRBJ2-3; the D gene TCRdb calls, TRBD2, cannot be checked with no DNA. The CDR3 loop spans 18 amino acids.

The CDR3 spells CASSRGLRYTF. The chain carries TRBV12-3 or TRBV12-4 and TRBJ1-2. The CDR3 runs 11 residues.

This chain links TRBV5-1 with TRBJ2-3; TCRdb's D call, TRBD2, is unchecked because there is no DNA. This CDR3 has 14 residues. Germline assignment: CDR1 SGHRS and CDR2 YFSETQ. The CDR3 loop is CASSLSSGSDTQYF.

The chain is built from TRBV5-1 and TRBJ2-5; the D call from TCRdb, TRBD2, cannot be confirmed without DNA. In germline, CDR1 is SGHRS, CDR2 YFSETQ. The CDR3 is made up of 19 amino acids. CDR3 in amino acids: CASSLAWGNGGLAGGTQYF.

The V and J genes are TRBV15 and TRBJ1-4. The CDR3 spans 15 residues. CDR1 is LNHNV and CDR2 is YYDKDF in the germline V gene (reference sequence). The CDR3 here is CATSRGTEVYEKLFF.

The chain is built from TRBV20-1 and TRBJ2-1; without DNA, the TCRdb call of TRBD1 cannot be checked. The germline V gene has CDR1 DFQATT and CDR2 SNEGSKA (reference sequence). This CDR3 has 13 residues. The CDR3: CSAKTGTLNEQFF.

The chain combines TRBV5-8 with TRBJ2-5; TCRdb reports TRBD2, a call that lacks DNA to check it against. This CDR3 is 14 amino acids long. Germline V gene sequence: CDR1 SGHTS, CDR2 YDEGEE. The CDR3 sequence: CASSFLAGGETQYF.

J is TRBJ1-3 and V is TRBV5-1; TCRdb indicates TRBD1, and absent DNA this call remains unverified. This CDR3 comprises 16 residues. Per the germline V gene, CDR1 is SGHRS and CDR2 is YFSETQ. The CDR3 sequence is CASSPRTAPLENTIYF.

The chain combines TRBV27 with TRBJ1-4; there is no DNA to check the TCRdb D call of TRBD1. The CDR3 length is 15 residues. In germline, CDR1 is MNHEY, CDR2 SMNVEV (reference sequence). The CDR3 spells CASSPRQGADEKLFF.

The CDR3 spells CASSEGGSLRAFF. V gene TRBV2 combines with J gene TRBJ1-1; TCRdb proposes TRBD1, but this gene call is untestable without DNA. The CDR3 has 13 residues. The germline V gene has CDR1 SNHLY and CDR2 FYNNEI.

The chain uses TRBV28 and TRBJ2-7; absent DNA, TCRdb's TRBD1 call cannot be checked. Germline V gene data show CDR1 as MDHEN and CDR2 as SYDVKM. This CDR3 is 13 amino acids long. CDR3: CASSTGDSYEQYF.

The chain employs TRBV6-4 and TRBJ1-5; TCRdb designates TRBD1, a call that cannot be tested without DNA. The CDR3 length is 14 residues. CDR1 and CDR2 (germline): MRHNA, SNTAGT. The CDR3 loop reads CASSPDSSNQPQHF.

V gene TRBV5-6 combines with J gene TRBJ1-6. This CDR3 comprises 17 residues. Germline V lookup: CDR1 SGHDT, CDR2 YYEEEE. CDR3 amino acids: CASSLSGQSSYNSPLHF.

This chain's CDR3 is CASSPEVASNQPQHF. The chain uses TRBV18 and TRBJ1-5. In germline, CDR1 is KGHSH, CDR2 LQKENI. The CDR3 totals 15 residues.

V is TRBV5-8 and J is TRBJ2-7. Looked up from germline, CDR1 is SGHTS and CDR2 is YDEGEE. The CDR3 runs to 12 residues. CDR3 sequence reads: CASSLVLYEQYF.

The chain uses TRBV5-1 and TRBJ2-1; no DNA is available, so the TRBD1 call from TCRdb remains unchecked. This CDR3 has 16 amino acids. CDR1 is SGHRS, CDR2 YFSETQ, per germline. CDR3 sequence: CASSTAGTGAYNEQFF.

CDR3 loop: CASSPIRGSRTDTQYF. The V gene is TRBV4-1, the J gene TRBJ2-3; TCRdb selects TRBD2, and the lack of DNA leaves this call unchecked. Germline lookup yields CDR1 MGHRA and CDR2 YSYEKL. There are 16 residues in the CDR3.

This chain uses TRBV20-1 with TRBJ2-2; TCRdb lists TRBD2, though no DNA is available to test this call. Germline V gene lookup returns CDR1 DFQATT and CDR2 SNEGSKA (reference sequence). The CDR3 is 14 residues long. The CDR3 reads CSAISGGNTGELFF.

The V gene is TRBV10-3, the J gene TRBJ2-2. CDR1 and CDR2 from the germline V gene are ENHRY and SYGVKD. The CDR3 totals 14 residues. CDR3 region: CAISSLTDTGELFF.

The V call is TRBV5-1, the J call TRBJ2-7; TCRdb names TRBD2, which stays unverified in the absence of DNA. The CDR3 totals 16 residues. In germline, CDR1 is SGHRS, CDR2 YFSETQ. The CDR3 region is CASSPRTSGSTYEQYF.

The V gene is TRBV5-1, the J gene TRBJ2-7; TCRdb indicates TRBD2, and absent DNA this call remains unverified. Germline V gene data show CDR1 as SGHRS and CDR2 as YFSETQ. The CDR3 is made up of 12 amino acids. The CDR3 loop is CASSSAGNEQYF.